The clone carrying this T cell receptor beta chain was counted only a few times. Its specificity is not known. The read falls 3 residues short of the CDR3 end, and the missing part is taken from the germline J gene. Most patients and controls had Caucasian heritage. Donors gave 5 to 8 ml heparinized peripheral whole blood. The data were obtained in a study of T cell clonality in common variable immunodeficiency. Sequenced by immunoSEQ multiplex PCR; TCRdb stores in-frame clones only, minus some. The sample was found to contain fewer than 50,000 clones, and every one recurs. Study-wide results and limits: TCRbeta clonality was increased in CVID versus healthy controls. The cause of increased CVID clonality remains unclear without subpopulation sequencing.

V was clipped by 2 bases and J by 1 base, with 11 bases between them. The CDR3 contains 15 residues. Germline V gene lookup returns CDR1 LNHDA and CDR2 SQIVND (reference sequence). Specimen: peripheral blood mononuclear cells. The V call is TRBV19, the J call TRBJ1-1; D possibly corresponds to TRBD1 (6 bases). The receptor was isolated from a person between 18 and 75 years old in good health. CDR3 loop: CASSIRDTENTEAFF. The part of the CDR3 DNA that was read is TGTGCCAGTAGTATAAGGGACACGGAGAACACTGAA.